This T cell receptor beta chain was recovered during a study of T cell responses to AZD1222 COVID-19 vaccine. Overall study results and limits: Regions 160-218 and 743-854 dominated among vaccine-associated CD4 TCRs spanning spike.

Comment on this clone: Its target is not known.

The ends were cut back, 0 bases at V and 3 bases at J, with 15 bases in the middle. The CDR3 runs 16 residues. CDR1 is MGHRA, CDR2 YSYEKL, per germline. Data came from immunoSEQ multiplex PCR; TCRdb stores just in-frame clones and leaves some out. The sample yields roughly 150,000 clones, about 91% seen once. The sample in question was peripheral blood, obtained on day 0 of AZD1222 vaccination. This chain links TRBV4-1 with TRBJ2-7, with D unclear. This receptor was identified in an adult in good health. In nucleotides, the CDR3 is TGCGCCAGCAGCCAAGATGATTTTGAGAATCACTACGAGCAGTACTTC. This translates into CASSQDDFENHYEQYF.